The present T cell receptor beta chain was sequenced within a study of T cells in Graves' hyperthyroidism and ophthalmopathy. Study-wide results and caveats: The model made its ophthalmopathy prediction, and onset followed a median around 6.9 months later. Researchers found most expanded thyroid clonotypes above 0.001 in blood as well.

V gave up 5 bases and J gave up 5 bases; unmatched junction bases: 9. This CDR3 is 15 amino acids long. From germline, CDR1 is DFQATT and CDR2 SNEGSKA (reference sequence). This clonotype was counted ten times or more. Its antigen remains unidentified. Not enrolled were patients with uncontrolled infection, other autoimmune disease, pregnancy or lactation. Diagnostic assessment was based on clinical symptoms, serum thyroxine and TRAb, thyroid ultrasound and orbital computed tomography. Amplification of TCR beta CDR3 regions used RNA as the template. The primer set for the first-round RT-PCR of the TCR CDR3 was HTBI. TCRdb independently ran MiXCR on the multiplex PCR reads; one entry per CDR3 protein. Among 540,000 or so distinct CDR3 sequences, about half were seen once, and the ten largest hold around 20%.

This clonotype was sampled from an adult woman with Graves' disease, either hyperthyroidism or ophthalmopathy (not recorded which). The chain couples TRBV20-1 to TRBJ2-7; 13 positions match TRBD2. Sequencing was carried out using peripheral blood or thyroid tissue (not recorded which). CDR3 residues: CSAGTSGAGGNEQYF. The CDR3 DNA follows: TGCAGTGCTGGGACTAGCGGGGCGGGGGGCAACGAGCAGTACTTC.